Listed below are T cell receptor beta chains from one sample, sequenced in a study of blood T cell repertoires in COVID-19. Clones were read by immunoSEQ multiplex PCR, and TCRdb kept only the in-frame ones, dropping some. The sample lists about 220,000 clones, 80% to 90% occurring once. The sequenced material came from peripheral blood. Receptors were obtained from an older woman who had recovered from COVID-19. Both conserved end residues are part of each CDR3. Fields, in order: J gene, clone size, D gene, V gene, CDR3 protein, CDR3 DNA. A D gene is named only where the DNA matches it firmly. Clone sizes are given selectively: once, few, many, or a class where the clone is expanded.

>TRBJ1-1|.|.|TRBV18
CASSPRLPGMNTEAFF
TGTGCCAGCTCCCCCCGACTCCCAGGGATGAACACTGAAGCTTTCTTT
>TRBJ2-1|.|.|TRBV5-1
CASSKQGDEQFF
TGCGCCAGCAGCAAACAGGGTGATGAGCAGTTCTTC
>TRBJ1-4|.|.|TRBV5-1
CASSFGSATNEKLFF
TGCGCCAGCAGCTTCGGTAGCGCAACTAATGAAAAACTGTTTTTT
>TRBJ2-1|once|TRBD2|TRBV11-2
CASSLVSGGHMSSYNEQFF
TGTGCCAGCAGCTTAGTTAGCGGGGGCCATATGAGCTCCTACAATGAGCAGTTCTTC
>TRBJ2-7|.|.|TRBV18
CASSPSEGSSYEQYF
TGTGCCAGCTCACCATCGGAGGGGAGCTCCTACGAGCAGTACTTC
>TRBJ1-1|many|.|TRBV29-1
CSVKHRGRDMLLGTEAFF
TGCAGCGTCAAACACCGGGGTAGGGATATGCTGCTGGGCACTGAAGCTTTCTTT
>TRBJ2-1|.|.|TRBV5-1
CASSLEGGPYNEQFF
TGCGCCAGCAGCTTGGAAGGGGGACCCTACAATGAGCAGTTCTTC
>TRBJ2-7|.|TRBD2|TRBV7-8
CASSLASGASEQYF
TGTGCCAGCAGCTTAGCTAGCGGGGCCAGCGAGCAGTACTTC
>TRBJ1-4|.|.|TRBV7-6
CASSLDSNNEKLFF
TGTGCCAGCAGCTTAGACAGTAACAATGAAAAACTGTTTTTT
>TRBJ2-1|once|TRBD2|TRBV4-3
CASSQLLAGGSYNEQFF
TGCGCCAGCAGCCAACTACTAGCGGGGGGCTCCTACAATGAGCAGTTCTTC
>TRBJ2-1|.|TRBD2|TRBV6-6
CASTSAAGVYNEQFF
TGTGCCAGCACCTCTGCTGCGGGGGTATACAATGAGCAGTTCTTC
>TRBJ2-2|.|.|TRBV3-1/TRBV3-2
CASSHLSTGELFF
TGTGCCAGCAGCCACCTTTCCACCGGGGAGCTGTTTTTT
>TRBJ2-2|.|TRBD2|TRBV11-2
CASSVTSGGVGELFF
TGTGCCAGCAGCGTGACTAGCGGGGGGGTCGGGGAGCTGTTTTTT
>TRBJ1-5|.|.|TRBV6-6
CASSYSRGTQPQHF
TGTGCCAGCAGTTACAGTCGGGGTACTCAGCCCCAGCATTTT
>TRBJ1-3|.|.|TRBV10-3
CAISESEVTGNTIYF
TGTGCCATCAGTGAGTCTGAGGTTACTGGAAACACCATATATTTT
>TRBJ2-7|.|TRBD2|TRBV27
CASSAGVSYEQYF
TGTGCCAGCAGTGCGGGGGTCTCCTACGAGCAGTACTTC
>TRBJ2-5|.|.|TRBV6-6
CASREQGGTETQYF
TGTGCCAGCAGAGAACAGGGGGGGACAGAGACCCAGTACTTC
>TRBJ2-1|.|.|TRBV19
CASSISGGDVHNEQFF
TGTGCCAGTAGTATATCTGGCGGGGACGTCCACAATGAGCAGTTCTTC
>TRBJ2-1|.|TRBD2|TRBV4-1
CASSPEGAGGLGEQFF
TGCGCCAGCAGCCCGGAGGGAGCGGGGGGGCTGGGGGAGCAGTTCTTC
>TRBJ2-3|.|.|TRBV27
CASSLCTDTQYF
TGTGCCAGCAGTCTTTGCACAGATACGCAGTATTTT
>TRBJ1-1|.|.|TRBV27
CASKPPYRSRTEAFF
TGTGCCAGCAAGCCGCCGTACAGAAGTAGGACTGAAGCTTTCTTT
>TRBJ1-2|.|.|TRBV5-8
CASSLAGGYTF
TGTGCCAGCAGCTTGGCGGGGGGCTACACCTTC
>TRBJ2-2|.|.|TRBV3-1/TRBV3-2
CASSLRPSDTGELFF
TGTGCCAGCAGCCTGCGGCCGAGCGACACCGGGGAGCTGTTTTTT
>TRBJ2-7|.|.|TRBV19
CASAQGIRWEQYF
TGTGCCAGCGCGCAGGGGATTCGGTGGGAGCAGTACTTC
>TRBJ1-1|few|.|TRBV7-9
CASSGRTTERTEAFF
TGTGCCAGCAGCGGAAGGACAACCGAGAGGACTGAAGCTTTCTTT
>TRBJ1-6|once|TRBD1|TRBV30
CAWTTGGLDSPLHF
TGTGCCTGGACGACAGGGGGCTTGGATTCACCCCTCCACTTT
>TRBJ2-7|.|TRBD1|TRBV4-1
CASSQGFGQGAYEQYF
TGCGCCAGCAGCCAAGGCTTCGGACAGGGGGCCTACGAGCAGTACTTC
>TRBJ2-2|.|.|TRBV5-5
CASSFSAATGELFF
TGTGCCAGCAGCTTTAGTGCGGCCACCGGGGAGCTGTTTTTT
>TRBJ2-2|few|TRBD2|TRBV7-7
CASSASGGALTGELFF
TGTGCTAGCAGTGCTAGCGGGGGGGCTCTCACCGGGGAGCTGTTTTTT
>TRBJ1-5|.|TRBD1|TRBV27
CASSPTNLPGTGVQWPQHF
TGTGCCAGCAGTCCTACCAACCTGCCCGGGACAGGCGTCCAGTGGCCCCAGCATTTT
>TRBJ2-3|.|TRBD2|TRBV9
CASSPRTSGADTQYF
TGTGCCAGCAGCCCCCGGACTAGCGGAGCAGATACGCAGTATTTT
>TRBJ2-5|.|.|TRBV4-1
CASSRGAVETQYF
TGCGCCAGCAGCCGAGGAGCTGTAGAGACCCAGTACTTC
>TRBJ2-5|.|TRBD2|TRBV11-3
CASSPGTSYKETQYF
TGTGCCAGCAGCCCCGGGACTAGTTATAAAGAGACCCAGTACTTC
>TRBJ1-2|.|.|TRBV29-1
CSVVSAGASRTNYGYTF
TGCAGCGTTGTTTCGGCAGGGGCTTCTCGAACTAACTATGGCTACACCTTC
>TRBJ2-3|.|TRBD2|TRBV24-1
CATSDPGLAGNTQYF
TGTGCCACCAGTGACCCGGGACTAGCGGGGAATACGCAGTATTTT
>TRBJ1-4|few|TRBD1|TRBV14
CASSHRDRGNELFF
TGTGCCAGCAGCCACCGGGACAGGGGCAATGAACTGTTTTTT
>TRBJ1-1|.|.|TRBV5-1
CASSGQFKVTEAFF
TGCGCCAGCAGCGGACAGTTTAAGGTCACTGAAGCTTTCTTT